The 12 T cell receptor beta chains presented below share a single source sample, sequenced in a study of blood T cell repertoires in COVID-19. Produced via immunoSEQ multiplex PCR; TCRdb's table is partial and in-frame only. The repertoire holds 48,000 or so clones, about 92% seen once, with roughly 3% in the top ten. The sample consisted of peripheral blood. These receptors all come from a human donor in a cohort sampled during active COVID-19.

The chain has TRBV6-1 and TRBJ2-5; 10 nucleotides match TRBD2. Germline CDR1 reads MNHNS; CDR2 reads SASEGT. Trimming at V came to 3 bases and at J to 5 bases, leaving 6 bases not matched to a gene. CDR3 length equals 15 residues. In nucleotides, the CDR3 is TGTGCCAGCAGTGATTCTAGCGGGAGTTTCGAGACCCAGTACTTC. The encoded protein is CASSDSSGSFETQYF.

V and J are TRBV12-3 or TRBV12-4 and TRBJ2-1; D is unclear. The V end was cut by 5 bases, the J end by 9 bases, with 14 bases between. The CDR3 length is 13 residues. The CDR3 region has the DNA TGTGCCAGCAGTCAACACCCCGGCGGTGAGCAGTTCTTC. Protein: CASSQHPGGEQFF.

The chain joins TRBV3-1 (or the pseudogene TRBV3-2) to TRBJ1-1; no firm D call. Trimming removed 1 base from V and 4 bases from J, with 13 bases in between. CDR3 size: 15 residues. CDR1 and CDR2 from the germline V gene are LGHDT and YNNKEL (reference sequence). The CDR3: CASSQGVGFGTEAFF. The CDR3 region has the DNA TGTGCCAGCAGCCAAGGTGTCGGGTTTGGCACTGAAGCTTTCTTT.

The V call is TRBV7-9, the J call TRBJ1-2; a weak D match, TRBD1 (6 bases). V lost 3 bases to trimming and J lost 3 bases, with 8 bases between them. This CDR3 comprises 13 residues. CDR1 and CDR2 (germline): SEHNR, FQNEAQ (reference sequence). CDR3 sequence: CASSLAGDYGYTF. The CDR3 DNA follows: TGTGCCAGCAGCTTGGCAGGGGACTATGGCTACACCTTC.

The chain is built from TRBV11-2 and TRBJ2-3, with no clear D. V shed 1 base and J shed 0 bases, with 14 bases lying between them. CDR1 is SGHAT and CDR2 is FQNNGV in the germline V gene. The CDR3 is 17 amino acids. The CDR3 reads CASSLGPTARSTDTQYF. In DNA, the CDR3 is TGTGCCAGCAGCTTAGGTCCGACGGCGAGGAGCACAGATACGCAGTATTTT.

V gene TRBV10-3 combines with J gene TRBJ1-5, with TRBD1 matching 7 bases. The J segment lost 4 bases and the V segment lost 10 bases, leaving 10 bases of the junction unmatched. Germline loops: CDR1 ENHRY, CDR2 SYGVKD. The CDR3 consists of 14 residues. CDR3 DNA sequence: TGTGCCAGCCGGGACAGTCTTGGGAATCAGCCCCAGCATTTT. This gives the protein CASRDSLGNQPQHF.

The chain couples TRBV10-2 to TRBJ2-5; D is unclear. Germline lookup yields CDR1 WSHSY and CDR2 SAAADI. V dropped 5 bases and J dropped 1 base, with 5 bases sitting between them. This CDR3 comprises 12 residues. Written as DNA, the CDR3 is TGCGCCAGCAGTACGGGCCAAGAGACCCAGTACTTC. This translates into CASSTGQETQYF.

The genes are TRBV5-1 and TRBJ1-4; no clear D gene. Trimming pared 4 bases from V and 0 bases from J, leaving 13 bases between. CDR3 length: 16 residues. In germline, CDR1 is SGHRS, CDR2 YFSETQ. The CDR3 reads CASSPGGFATNEKLFF. CDR3 nucleotides: TGCGCCAGCAGCCCGGGAGGCTTTGCAACTAATGAAAAACTGTTTTTT.

The J gene is TRBJ2-3, the V gene TRBV6-5; TRBD2 might be the D (6 bases). The length of the CDR3 is 14 residues. The V gene's germline CDR1 is MNHEY and CDR2 SVGAGI. The V and J ends lost 8 bases and 3 bases respectively, with 15 bases between them. The DNA for the CDR3 is TGTGCCAGCCTGTGGGGGGTTGGGACAGATACGCAGTATTTT. The encoded protein is CASLWGVGTDTQYF.

This sequence joins TRBV19 and TRBJ2-7, with TRBD1 as a possible D gene (5 bases). The CDR3 length is 13 residues. Germline V gene lookup returns CDR1 LNHDA and CDR2 SQIVND (reference sequence). Trimming removed 6 bases at V and 3 bases at J, with 12 bases between. This chain's CDR3 is CASSLPDSYEQYF. CDR3 DNA sequence: TGTGCCAGTAGCTTACCCGACAGCTACGAGCAGTACTTC.

The chain recombines TRBV2 with TRBJ1-1, with unresolved D. The CDR3 contains 15 residues. Germline CDR1 is SNHLY and CDR2 is FYNNEI. With 2 bases removed from V and 3 bases from J, the gap between germline ends came to 13 bases. The CDR3 loop is CASSERQARDTEAFF. In DNA, the CDR3 is TGTGCCAGCAGTGAACGGCAGGCGAGGGACACTGAAGCTTTCTTT.

This chain links TRBV6-6 with TRBJ2-4, with D maybe TRBD1 (5 bases). With 4 bases removed from V and 8 bases from J, the gap between germline ends came to 15 bases. This CDR3 region has 14 residues. Germline lookup yields CDR1 MNHNY and CDR2 SVGAGI (reference sequence). Here the CDR3 DNA reads TGTGCCAGCAGTTCGGACATTAACTGGGACATTCAGTACTTC. Translated: CASSSDINWDIQYF.